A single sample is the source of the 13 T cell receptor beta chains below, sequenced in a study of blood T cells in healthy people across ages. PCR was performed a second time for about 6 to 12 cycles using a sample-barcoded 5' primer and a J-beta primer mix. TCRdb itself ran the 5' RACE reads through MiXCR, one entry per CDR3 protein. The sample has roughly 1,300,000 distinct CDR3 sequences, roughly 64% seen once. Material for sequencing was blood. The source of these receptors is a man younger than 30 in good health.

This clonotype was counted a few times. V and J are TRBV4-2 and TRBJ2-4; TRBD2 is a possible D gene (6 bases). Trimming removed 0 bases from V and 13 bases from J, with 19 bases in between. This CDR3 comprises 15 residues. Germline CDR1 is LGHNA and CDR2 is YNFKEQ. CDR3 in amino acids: CASSQEAGSSHEQYF. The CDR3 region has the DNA TGTGCCAGCAGCCAAGAGGCGGGAAGTTCCCATGAGCAGTACTTC.

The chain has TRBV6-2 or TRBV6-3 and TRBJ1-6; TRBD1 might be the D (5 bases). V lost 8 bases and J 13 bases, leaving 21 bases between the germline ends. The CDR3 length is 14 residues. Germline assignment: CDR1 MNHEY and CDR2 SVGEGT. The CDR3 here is CASSSGTGNGPLHF. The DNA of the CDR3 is TGTGCCAGCTCTTCCGGGACCGGGAACGGTCCCCTCCACTTT.

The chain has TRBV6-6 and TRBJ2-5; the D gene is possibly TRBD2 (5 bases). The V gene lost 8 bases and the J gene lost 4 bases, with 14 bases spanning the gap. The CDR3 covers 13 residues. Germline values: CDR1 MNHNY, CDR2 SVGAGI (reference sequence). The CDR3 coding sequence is TGTGCCAGCGGTACAGAGGGAGTAGAGACCCAGTACTTC. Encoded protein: CASGTEGVETQYF.

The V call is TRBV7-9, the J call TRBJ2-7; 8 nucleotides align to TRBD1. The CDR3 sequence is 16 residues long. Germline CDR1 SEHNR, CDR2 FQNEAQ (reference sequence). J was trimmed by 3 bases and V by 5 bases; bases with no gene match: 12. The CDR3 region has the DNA TGTGCCAGCAGCAAACCGGGACAGGCGACTTACTACGAGCAGTACTTC. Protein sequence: CASSKPGQATYYEQYF. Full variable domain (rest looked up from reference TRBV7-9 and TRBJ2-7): DTGVSQNPRHKITKRGQNVTFRCDPISEHNRLYWYRQTLGQGPEFLTYFQNEAQLEKSRLLSDRFSAERPKGSFSTLEIQRTEQGDSAMYLCASSKPGQATYYEQYFGPGTRLTVT.

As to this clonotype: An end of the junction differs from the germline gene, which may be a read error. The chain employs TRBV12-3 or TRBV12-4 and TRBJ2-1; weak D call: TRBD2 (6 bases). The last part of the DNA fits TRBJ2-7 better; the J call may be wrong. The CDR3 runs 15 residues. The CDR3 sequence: CTSTAGGIISGEQYF. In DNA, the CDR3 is TGCACCAGCACCGCCGGCGGGATAATTTCGGGCGAGCAGTACTTC.

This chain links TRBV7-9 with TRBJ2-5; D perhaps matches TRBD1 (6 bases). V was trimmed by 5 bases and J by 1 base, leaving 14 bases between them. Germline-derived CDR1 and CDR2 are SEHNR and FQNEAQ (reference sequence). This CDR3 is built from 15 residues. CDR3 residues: CASSHPGQIQETQYF. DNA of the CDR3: TGTGCCAGCAGCCACCCAGGACAGATCCAAGAGACCCAGTACTTC.

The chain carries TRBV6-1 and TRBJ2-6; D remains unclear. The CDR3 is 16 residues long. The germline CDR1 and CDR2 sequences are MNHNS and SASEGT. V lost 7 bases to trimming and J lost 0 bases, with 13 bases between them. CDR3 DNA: TGTGCCAGCACTGCTTACAGTACCTCTGGGGCCAACGTCCTGACTTTC. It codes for CASTAYSTSGANVLTF.

The CDR3 nucleotides read TGTGCCAGCAGCTTAGAGGTTCGCGGGAGCCCTCTACCTTATAATAAGCACTACGAGCAGTACTTC. This codes for CASSLEVRGSPLPYNKHYEQYF. The chain combines TRBV11-2 with TRBJ2-7; 7 bases are shared with TRBD2. CDR3 size: 22 residues. Germline CDR1 and CDR2: SGHAT and FQNNGV. The J segment lost 3 bases and the V segment lost 0 bases, leaving 26 bases of the junction unmatched.

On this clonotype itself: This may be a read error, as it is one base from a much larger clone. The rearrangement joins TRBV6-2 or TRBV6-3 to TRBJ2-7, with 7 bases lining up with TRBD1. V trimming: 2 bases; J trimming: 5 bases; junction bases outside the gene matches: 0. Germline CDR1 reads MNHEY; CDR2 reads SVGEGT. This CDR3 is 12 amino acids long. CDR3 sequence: CASSYQGDEQYF. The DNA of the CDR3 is TGTGCCAGCAGTTACCAGGGGGACGAGCAGTACTTC.

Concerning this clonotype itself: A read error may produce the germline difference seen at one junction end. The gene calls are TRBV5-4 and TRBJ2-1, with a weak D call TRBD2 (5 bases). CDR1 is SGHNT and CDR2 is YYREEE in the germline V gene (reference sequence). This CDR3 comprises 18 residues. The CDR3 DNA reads TGTGCCAGCAGCTTGGGGGGAAGAGGGATTAGCTCCTGCAATGAGCAGTTCTTC. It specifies CASSLGGRGISSCNEQFF.

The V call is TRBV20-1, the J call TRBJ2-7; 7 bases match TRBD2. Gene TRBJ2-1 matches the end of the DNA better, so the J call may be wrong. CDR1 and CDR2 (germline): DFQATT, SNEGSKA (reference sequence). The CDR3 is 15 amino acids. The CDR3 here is CSARDSGGSSYEQFF. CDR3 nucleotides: TGCAGTGCTAGAGATTCGGGCGGGAGCTCCTACGAGCAGTTCTTC.

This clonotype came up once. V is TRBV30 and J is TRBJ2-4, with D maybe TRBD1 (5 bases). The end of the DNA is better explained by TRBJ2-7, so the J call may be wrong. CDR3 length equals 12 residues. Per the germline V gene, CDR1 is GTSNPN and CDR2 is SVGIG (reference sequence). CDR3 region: CAWSPRAYEQYF. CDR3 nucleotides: TGTGCCTGGAGTCCCAGGGCCTACGAGCAGTACTTC.

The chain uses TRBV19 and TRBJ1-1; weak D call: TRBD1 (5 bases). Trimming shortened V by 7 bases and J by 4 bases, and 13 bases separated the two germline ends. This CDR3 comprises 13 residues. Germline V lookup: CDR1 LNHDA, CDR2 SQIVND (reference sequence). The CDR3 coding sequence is TGTGCCAGTACCCTGGGTAGGGGCACTGAAGCTTTCTTT. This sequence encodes CASTLGRGTEAFF.